This passage covers 10 T cell receptor beta chains from one sample sequenced in a study of response to subunit inactivated influenza vaccine. TCRdb independently ran MiXCR on the RT-PCR reads; one entry per CDR3 protein. The sample consists of approximately 520,000 distinct CDR3 sequences, less than 30% of them appearing once. The sample consisted of CD4+ T cells sorted from PBMCs, taken roughly 5 days after vaccination. The receptors were gathered from a middle-aged man who received an inactivated influenza vaccine.

V and J are TRBV20-1 and TRBJ2-1, with D tentatively TRBD2 (6 bases). This CDR3 comprises 13 residues. V was cut by 6 bases and J by 5 bases, with 14 bases left in between. Germline assignment: CDR1 DFQATT and CDR2 SNEGSKA (reference sequence). CDR3 in DNA: TGCAGTGCCGAGGGACTCCTAAACAATGAGCAGTTCTTC. It translates to CSAEGLLNNEQFF.

The V gene is TRBV7-2, the J gene TRBJ2-5; the D gene is possibly TRBD1 (5 bases). V was trimmed by 7 bases and J by 3 bases, leaving 12 bases between them. Germline V CDR1 and CDR2: SGHTA, FQGNSA. This CDR3 has 13 residues. This chain's CDR3 is CASTRQFEETQYF. For the CDR3, the DNA is TGTGCCAGCACCAGACAGTTCGAAGAGACCCAGTACTTC.

The V and J genes are TRBV29-1 and TRBJ1-5, with D perhaps TRBD1 (6 bases). Trimming stripped 2 bases from V and 3 bases from J, with 8 bases between. This CDR3 is 13 amino acids long. The V gene's germline CDR1 is SQVTM and CDR2 ANQGSEA. The DNA of the CDR3 is TGCAGCGTTGAACAGGGGATCAATCAGCCCCAGCATTTT. Protein product: CSVEQGINQPQHF.

This clonotype was counted a few times. This sequence joins TRBV4-3 and TRBJ1-2; possibly TRBD1 for D (5 bases). The ends were cut back, 0 bases at V and 4 bases at J, with 9 bases in the middle. From germline, CDR1 is LGHNA and CDR2 YSLEER. The CDR3 is 14 residues long. The CDR3 nucleotides are TGCGCCAGCAGCCAAGACCCAGACAGCTATGGCTACACCTTC. The encoded protein is CASSQDPDSYGYTF.

This chain joins TRBV11-2 and TRBJ1-2, with 10 positions matching TRBD1. Germline V gene data show CDR1 as SGHAT and CDR2 as FQNNGV. The V gene end was trimmed by 5 bases and the J gene end by 2 bases; junction bases not matched to a gene: 8. The CDR3 contains 16 residues. The CDR3 loop is CASSDRGRRGNYGYTF. CDR3 nucleotides: TGTGCCAGCAGCGACAGGGGGCGCCGAGGAAACTATGGCTACACCTTC. The full variable domain, in which reference TRBV11-2 and TRBJ1-2 provide the parts outside the CDR3, is EAGVAQSPRYKIIEKRQSVAFWCNPISGHATLYWYQQILGQGPKLLIQFQNNGVVDDSQLPKDRFSAERLKGVDSTLKIQPAKLEDSAVYLCASSDRGRRGNYGYTFGSGTRLTVV.

The chain uses TRBV20-1 and TRBJ2-7, with a tentative D call TRBD1 (6 bases). Germline values: CDR1 DFQATT, CDR2 SNEGSKA (reference sequence). V lost 6 bases and J 3 bases, leaving 18 bases between the germline ends. The CDR3 length is 14 residues. The CDR3 sequence is CSAIPPQGNYEQYF. The CDR3 bases are TGCAGTGCCATCCCCCCTCAGGGGAACTACGAGCAGTACTTC.

This clonotype was observed a few times. V usage is TRBV15 and J usage is TRBJ2-7, with 9 bases identical to TRBD1. From germline, CDR1 is LNHNV and CDR2 YYDKDF (reference sequence). V lost 5 bases, J lost 6 bases, and 5 bases stayed unmatched. This CDR3 has 13 residues. The DNA of the CDR3 is TGTGCCACCAGCTGGGGACAGGGCTCCGAGCAGTACTTC. The encoded protein is CATSWGQGSEQYF.

This clonotype turned up a few times. The J gene is TRBJ2-5, the V gene TRBV10-2, with D uncertain. The CDR3 contains 10 residues. The V end lost 3 bases, the J end lost 11 bases, and 7 bases lay between the germline ends. Germline assignment: CDR1 WSHSY and CDR2 SAAADI. CDR3 coding DNA: TGCGCCAGCAGTGACACAATACAGTACTTC. Translated: CASSDTIQYF.

The J gene is TRBJ2-1, the V gene TRBV5-1; a possible D gene is TRBD2 (5 bases). The germline gives CDR1 SGHRS, CDR2 YFSETQ. The V end lost 4 bases, the J end lost 5 bases, and 10 bases lay between the germline ends. The CDR3 is 13 amino acids. The CDR3 coding sequence is TGCGCCAGCAGCGCGGGCAGTAACAATGAGCAGTTCTTC. Its protein product is CASSAGSNNEQFF.

This clonotype was observed many times. The rearrangement joins TRBV7-9 to TRBJ2-1; D is possibly TRBD1 (6 bases). Germline-derived CDR1 and CDR2 are SEHNR and FQNEAQ (reference sequence). V was clipped by 6 bases and J by 3 bases, with 6 bases between them. The CDR3 has 12 amino acids. CDR3 sequence reads: CASRDSYNEQFF. In DNA form, the CDR3 reads TGTGCCAGCAGGGACAGCTACAATGAGCAGTTCTTC.